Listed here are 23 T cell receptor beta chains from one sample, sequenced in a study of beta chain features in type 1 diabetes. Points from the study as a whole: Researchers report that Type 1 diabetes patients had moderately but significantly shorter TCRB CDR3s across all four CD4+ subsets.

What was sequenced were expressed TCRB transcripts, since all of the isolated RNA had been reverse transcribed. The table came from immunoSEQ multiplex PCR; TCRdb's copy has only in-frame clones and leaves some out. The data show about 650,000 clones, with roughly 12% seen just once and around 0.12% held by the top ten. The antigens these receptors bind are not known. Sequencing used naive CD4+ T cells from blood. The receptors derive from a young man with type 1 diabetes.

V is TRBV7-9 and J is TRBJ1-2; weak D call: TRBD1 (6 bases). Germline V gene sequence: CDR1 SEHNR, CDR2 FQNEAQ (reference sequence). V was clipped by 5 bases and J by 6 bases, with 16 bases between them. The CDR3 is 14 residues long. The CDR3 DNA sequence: TGTGCCAGCAGCCGAGTTACTAACAGGGATGGCTACACCTTC. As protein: CASSRVTNRDGYTF.

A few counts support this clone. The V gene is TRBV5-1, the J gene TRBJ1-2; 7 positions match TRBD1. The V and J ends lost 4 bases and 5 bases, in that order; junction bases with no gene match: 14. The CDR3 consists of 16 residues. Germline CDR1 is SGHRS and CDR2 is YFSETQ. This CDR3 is CASSLAGTDRVYGYTF. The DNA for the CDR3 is TGCGCCAGCAGCCTCGCCGGGACAGATAGGGTTTATGGCTACACCTTC.

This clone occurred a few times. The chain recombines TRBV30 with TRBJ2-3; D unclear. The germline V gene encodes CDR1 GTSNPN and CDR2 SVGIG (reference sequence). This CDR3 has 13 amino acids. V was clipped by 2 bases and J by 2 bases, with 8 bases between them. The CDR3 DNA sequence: TGTGCCTGGAGTTTTACACTCACAGATACGCAGTATTTT. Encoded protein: CAWSFTLTDTQYF.

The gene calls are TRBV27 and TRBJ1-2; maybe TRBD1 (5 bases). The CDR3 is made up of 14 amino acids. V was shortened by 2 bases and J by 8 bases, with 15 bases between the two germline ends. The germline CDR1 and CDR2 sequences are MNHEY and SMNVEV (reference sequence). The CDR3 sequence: CASSLAGGSWGYTF. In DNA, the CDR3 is TGTGCCAGCAGTTTAGCGGGGGGTAGTTGGGGCTACACCTTC.

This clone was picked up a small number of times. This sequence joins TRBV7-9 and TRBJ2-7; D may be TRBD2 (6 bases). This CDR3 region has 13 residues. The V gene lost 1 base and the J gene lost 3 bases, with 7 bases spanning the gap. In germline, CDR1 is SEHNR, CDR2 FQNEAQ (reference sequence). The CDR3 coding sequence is TGTGCCAGCAGCTTAGGCGGGGACTACGAGCAGTACTTC. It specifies CASSLGGDYEQYF.

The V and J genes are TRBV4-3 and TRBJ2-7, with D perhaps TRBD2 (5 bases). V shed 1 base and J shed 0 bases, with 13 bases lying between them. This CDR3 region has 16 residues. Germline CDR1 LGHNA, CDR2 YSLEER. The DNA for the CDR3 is TGCGCCAGCAGCCAAGGATCCGGGGTTAGCTCCTACGAGCAGTACTTC. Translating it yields CASSQGSGVSSYEQYF.

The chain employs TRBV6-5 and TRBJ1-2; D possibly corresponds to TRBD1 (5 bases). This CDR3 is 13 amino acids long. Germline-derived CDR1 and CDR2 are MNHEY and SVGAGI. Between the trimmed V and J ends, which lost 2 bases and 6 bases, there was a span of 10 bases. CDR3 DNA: TGTGCCAGCAGTTACCAGGGAAAGGATGGCTACACCTTC. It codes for CASSYQGKDGYTF.

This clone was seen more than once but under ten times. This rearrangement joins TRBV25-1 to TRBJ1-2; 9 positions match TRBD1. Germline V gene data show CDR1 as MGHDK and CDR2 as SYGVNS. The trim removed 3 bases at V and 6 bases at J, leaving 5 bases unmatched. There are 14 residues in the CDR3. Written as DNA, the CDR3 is TGTGCCAGCAGTGAGCCGACAGGGGGTAATGGCTACACCTTC. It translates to CASSEPTGGNGYTF.

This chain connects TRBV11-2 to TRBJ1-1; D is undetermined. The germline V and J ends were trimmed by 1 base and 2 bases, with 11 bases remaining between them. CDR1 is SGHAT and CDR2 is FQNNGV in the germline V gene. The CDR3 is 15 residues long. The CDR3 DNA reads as TGTGCCAGCAGCTTAGGTAGCGGGTCTAACACTGAAGCTTTCTTT. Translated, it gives CASSLGSGSNTEAFF.

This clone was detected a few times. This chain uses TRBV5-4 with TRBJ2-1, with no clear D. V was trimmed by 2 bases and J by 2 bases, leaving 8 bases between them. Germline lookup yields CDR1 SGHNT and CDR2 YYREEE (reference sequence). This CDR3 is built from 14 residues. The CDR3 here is CASSFQGTYNEQFF. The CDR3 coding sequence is TGTGCCAGCAGCTTCCAAGGGACCTACAATGAGCAGTTCTTC.

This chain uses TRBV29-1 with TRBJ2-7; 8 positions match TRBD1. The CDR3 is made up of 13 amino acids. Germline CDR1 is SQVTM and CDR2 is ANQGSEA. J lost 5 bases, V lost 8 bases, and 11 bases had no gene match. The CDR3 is CSRGQGASHEQYF. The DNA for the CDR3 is TGCAGCCGGGGCCAGGGGGCGAGTCACGAGCAGTACTTC.

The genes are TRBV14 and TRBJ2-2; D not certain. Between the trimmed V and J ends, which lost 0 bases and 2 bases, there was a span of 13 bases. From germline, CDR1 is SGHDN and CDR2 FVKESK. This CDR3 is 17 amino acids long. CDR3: CASSQDGSSFNTGELFF. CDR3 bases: TGTGCCAGCAGCCAAGATGGCAGCTCGTTCAACACCGGGGAGCTGTTTTTT.

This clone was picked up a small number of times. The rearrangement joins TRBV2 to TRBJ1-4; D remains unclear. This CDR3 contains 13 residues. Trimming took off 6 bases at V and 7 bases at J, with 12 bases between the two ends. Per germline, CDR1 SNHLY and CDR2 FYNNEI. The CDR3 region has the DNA TGTGCCAGCAGGGGAAGGGAAGGTGAAAAACTGTTTTTT. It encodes CASRGREGEKLFF.

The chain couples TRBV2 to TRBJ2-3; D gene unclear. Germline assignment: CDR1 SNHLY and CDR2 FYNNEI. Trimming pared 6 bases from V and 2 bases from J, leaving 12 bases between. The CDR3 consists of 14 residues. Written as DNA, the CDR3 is TGTGCCAGCAGAGTTACACAGAACACAGATACGCAGTATTTT. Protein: CASRVTQNTDTQYF.

The CDR3 sequence: CASSYPRGYTF. The CDR3 DNA follows: TGTGCCAGCAGTTACCCCAGGGGCTACACCTTC. This sequence joins TRBV2 and TRBJ1-2, with D hard to call. CDR3 length: 11 amino acids. Germline V lookup: CDR1 SNHLY, CDR2 FYNNEI. V gave up 5 bases and J gave up 8 bases, with 9 bases separating them.

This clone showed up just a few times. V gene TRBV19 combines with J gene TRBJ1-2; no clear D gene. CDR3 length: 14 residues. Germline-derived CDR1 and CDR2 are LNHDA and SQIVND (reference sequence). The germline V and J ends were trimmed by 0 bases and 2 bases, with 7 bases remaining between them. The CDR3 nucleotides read TGTGCCAGTAGTATAGAGTCCAGGAACTATGGCTACACCTTC. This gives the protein CASSIESRNYGYTF.

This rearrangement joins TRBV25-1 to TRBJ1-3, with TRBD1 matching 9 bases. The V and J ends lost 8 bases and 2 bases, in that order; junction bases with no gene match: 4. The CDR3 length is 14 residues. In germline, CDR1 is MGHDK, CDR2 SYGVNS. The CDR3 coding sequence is TGTGCCAGCGGCCGACAGGGGGCTGGAAACACCATATATTTT. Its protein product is CASGRQGAGNTIYF.

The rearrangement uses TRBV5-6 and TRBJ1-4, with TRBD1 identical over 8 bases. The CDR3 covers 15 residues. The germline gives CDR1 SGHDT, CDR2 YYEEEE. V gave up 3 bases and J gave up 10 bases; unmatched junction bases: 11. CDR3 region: CASSWNRGTVGKLFF. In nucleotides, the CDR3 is TGTGCCAGCAGCTGGAACAGGGGGACCGTTGGAAAACTGTTTTTT.

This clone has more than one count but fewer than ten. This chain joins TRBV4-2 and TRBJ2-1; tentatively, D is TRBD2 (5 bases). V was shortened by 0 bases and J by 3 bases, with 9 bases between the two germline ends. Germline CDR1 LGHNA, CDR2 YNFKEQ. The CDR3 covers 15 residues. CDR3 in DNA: TGTGCCAGCAGCCAAGACGCGAGCGGCTACAATGAGCAGTTCTTC. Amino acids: CASSQDASGYNEQFF.

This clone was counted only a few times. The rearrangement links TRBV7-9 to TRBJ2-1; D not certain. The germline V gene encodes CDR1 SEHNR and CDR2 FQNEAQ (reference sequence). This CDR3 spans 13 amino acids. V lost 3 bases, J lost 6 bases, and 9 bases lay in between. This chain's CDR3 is CASSLGVSNEQFF. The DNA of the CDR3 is TGTGCCAGCAGCTTGGGCGTGAGCAATGAGCAGTTCTTC.

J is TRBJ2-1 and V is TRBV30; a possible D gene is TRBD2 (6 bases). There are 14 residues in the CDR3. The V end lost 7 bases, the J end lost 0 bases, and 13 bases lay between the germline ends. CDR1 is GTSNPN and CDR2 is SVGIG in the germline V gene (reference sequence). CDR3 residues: CASLASSSYNEQFF. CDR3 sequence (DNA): TGTGCCTCTCTAGCGAGCAGCTCCTACAATGAGCAGTTCTTC.

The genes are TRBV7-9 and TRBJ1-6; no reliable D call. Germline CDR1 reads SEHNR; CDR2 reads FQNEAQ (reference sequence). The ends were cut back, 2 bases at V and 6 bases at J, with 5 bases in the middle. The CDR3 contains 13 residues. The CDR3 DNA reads TGTGCCAGCAGCTTATTAAGTAATTCACCCCTCCACTTT. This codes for CASSLLSNSPLHF.

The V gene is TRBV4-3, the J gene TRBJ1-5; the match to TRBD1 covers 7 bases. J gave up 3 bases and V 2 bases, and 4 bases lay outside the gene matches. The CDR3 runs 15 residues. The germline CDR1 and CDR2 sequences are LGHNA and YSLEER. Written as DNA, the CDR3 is TGCGCCAGCAGCCAATCTGGGACAGCCAATCAGCCCCAGCATTTT. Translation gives CASSQSGTANQPQHF.